This T cell receptor (beta chain) was identified during a study of T-cell memory formation after mild COVID-19. Study-level findings and limits: Clones that got smaller from day 15 to 85 had even CD4/CD8, while clones growing later tipped toward CD4+. The study found contracting CD4+ clones mainly in CM and EM and contracting CD8+ clones in EMRA. Several responding clones turned up in pre-infection memory, indicating that cross-reactive memory may have taken part. Whether day 37 second-wave clones are SARS-CoV-2-specific was not confirmed.

TCRdb ran MiXCR on the 5' RACE reads and lists one entry per CDR3 protein. This table holds 350,000 to 450,000 distinct CDR3 sequences, around 27% found once. Worth noting for this clonotype: Its target is unknown.

Unmatched junction bases numbered 11, after V lost 6 bases and J lost 0 bases. Germline lookup yields CDR1 SEHNR and CDR2 FQNEAQ (reference sequence). This CDR3 comprises 17 residues. The sequenced sample consisted of PBMCs or a T cell subset sorted from them (not recorded which). V is TRBV7-9 and J is TRBJ2-3; 8 positions agree with TRBD1. This receptor was obtained from an adult woman who had mild COVID-19 (a few samples of this study predate the infection). Cell type and time point are not known. The CDR3 region has the DNA TGTGCCAGCAGGGCCGGGACAGGTTCCCTTAGCACAGATACGCAGTATTTT. Translated: CASRAGTGSLSTDTQYF.